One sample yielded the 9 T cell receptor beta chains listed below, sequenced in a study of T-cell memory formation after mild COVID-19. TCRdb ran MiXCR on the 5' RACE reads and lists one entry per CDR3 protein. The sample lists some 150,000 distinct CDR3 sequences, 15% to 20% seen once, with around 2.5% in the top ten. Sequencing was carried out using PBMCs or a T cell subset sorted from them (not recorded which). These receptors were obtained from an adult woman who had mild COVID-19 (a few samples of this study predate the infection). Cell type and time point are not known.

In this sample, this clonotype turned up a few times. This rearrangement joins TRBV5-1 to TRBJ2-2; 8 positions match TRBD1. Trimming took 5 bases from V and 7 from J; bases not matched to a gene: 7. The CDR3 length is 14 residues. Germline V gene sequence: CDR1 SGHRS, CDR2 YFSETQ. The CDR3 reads CASRQGQGNGELFF. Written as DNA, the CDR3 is TGCGCCAGCAGACAAGGACAGGGTAACGGGGAGCTGTTTTTT.

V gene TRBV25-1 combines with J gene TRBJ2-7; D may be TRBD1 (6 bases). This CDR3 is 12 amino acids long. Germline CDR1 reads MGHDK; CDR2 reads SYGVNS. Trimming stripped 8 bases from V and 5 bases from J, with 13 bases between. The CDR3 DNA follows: TGTGCCAGCCCTGGGGCAGGGGACGAGCAGTACTTC. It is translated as CASPGAGDEQYF.

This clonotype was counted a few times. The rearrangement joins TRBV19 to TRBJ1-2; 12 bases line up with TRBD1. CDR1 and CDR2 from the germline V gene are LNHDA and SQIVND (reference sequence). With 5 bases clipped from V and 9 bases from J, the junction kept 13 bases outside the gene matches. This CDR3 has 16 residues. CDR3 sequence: CASSPGTGGTGLRYTF. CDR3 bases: TGTGCCAGTAGTCCAGGGACAGGGGGCACGGGATTGCGCTACACCTTC. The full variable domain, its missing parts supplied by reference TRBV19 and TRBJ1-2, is DGGITQSPKYLFRKEGQNVTLSCEQNLNHDAMYWYRQDPGQGLRLIYYSQIVNDFQKGDIAEGYSVSREKKESFPLTVTSAQKNPTAFYLCASSPGTGGTGLRYTFGSGTRLTVV.

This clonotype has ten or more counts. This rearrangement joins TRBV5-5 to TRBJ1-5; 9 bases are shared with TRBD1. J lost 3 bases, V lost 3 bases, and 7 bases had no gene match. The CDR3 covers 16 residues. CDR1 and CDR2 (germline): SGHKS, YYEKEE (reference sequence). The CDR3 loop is CASSSVRTGANQPQHF. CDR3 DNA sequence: TGTGCCAGCAGCTCCGTGAGGACAGGGGCCAATCAGCCCCAGCATTTT.

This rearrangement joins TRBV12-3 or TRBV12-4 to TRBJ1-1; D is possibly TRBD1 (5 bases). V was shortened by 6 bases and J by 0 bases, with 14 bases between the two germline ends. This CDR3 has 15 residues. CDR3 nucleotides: TGTGCCAGCAGCAAAAGGGACGGACTGAACACTGAAGCTTTCTTT. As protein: CASSKRDGLNTEAFF.

CDR3 in amino acids: CSARAGVMMENTIYF. CDR3 in DNA: TGCAGTGCTAGAGCAGGGGTAATGATGGAAAACACCATATATTTT. The chain carries TRBV20-1 and TRBJ1-3; D possibly corresponds to TRBD1 (6 bases). The CDR3 has 15 amino acids. Germline lookup yields CDR1 DFQATT and CDR2 SNEGSKA (reference sequence). Trimming cost V 1 base and J 6 bases, with 16 bases left between them.

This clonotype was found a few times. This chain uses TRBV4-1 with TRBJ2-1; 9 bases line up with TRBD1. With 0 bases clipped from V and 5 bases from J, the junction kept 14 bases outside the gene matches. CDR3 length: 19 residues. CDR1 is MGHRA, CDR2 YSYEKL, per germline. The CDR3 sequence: CASSQDFGIYRGLNNEQFF. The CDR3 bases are TGCGCCAGCAGCCAAGATTTCGGTATTTACAGGGGGCTAAACAATGAGCAGTTCTTC.

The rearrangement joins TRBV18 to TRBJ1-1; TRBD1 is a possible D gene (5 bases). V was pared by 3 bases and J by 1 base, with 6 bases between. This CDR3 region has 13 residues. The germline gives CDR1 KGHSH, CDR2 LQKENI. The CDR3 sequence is CASSPGANTEAFF. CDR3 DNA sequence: TGTGCCAGCTCACCCGGGGCGAACACTGAAGCTTTCTTT.

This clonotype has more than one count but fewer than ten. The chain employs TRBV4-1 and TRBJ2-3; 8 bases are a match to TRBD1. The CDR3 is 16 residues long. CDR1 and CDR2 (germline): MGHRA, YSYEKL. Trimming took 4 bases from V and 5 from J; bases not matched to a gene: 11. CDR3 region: CASSLLPGQVKDTQYF. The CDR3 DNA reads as TGCGCCAGCAGCCTATTACCGGGACAGGTGAAAGATACGCAGTATTTT.